Below, 10 T cell receptor beta chains from the same sample are listed, as sequenced in a study of metastatic and nonmetastatic thyroid tumors. TCRdb re-analyzed the PCR reads through MiXCR. The table records 20,000 to 25,000 clones, about 25% of them present only once. All patients were untreated before thyroid surgery. The sequencing input was tumor tissue. Receptors originate from a female donor with papillary thyroid cancer or a benign thyroid nodule (not recorded which). Some clones in this sample may be carry-over from other donors' samples.

There are many counts of this clone. This rearrangement joins TRBV9 to TRBJ2-1, with TRBD2 matching 9 bases. The CDR3 runs 18 residues. V was pared by 0 bases and J by 0 bases, with 7 bases of the junction left unmatched. Germline assignment: CDR1 SGDLS and CDR2 YYNGEE. The CDR3 loop is CASSVGGGAASSYNEQFF. The CDR3 nucleotides are TGTGCCAGCAGCGTAGGCGGGGGGGCCGCGAGCTCCTACAATGAGCAGTTCTTC.

The V gene is TRBV9, the J gene TRBJ2-7; 8 nucleotides line up with TRBD1. Germline CDR1 and CDR2: SGDLS and YYNGEE. With V trimmed by 3 bases and J by 0 bases, 5 bases remained unmatched. The CDR3 has 15 residues. This CDR3 reads CASSGNTGGSYEQYF. CDR3 nucleotides: TGTGCCAGCAGCGGAAACACAGGGGGCTCCTACGAGCAGTACTTC.

This chain connects TRBV20-1 to TRBJ2-1, with TRBD2 as a possible D gene (6 bases). V gave up 3 bases and J gave up 3 bases, with 12 bases separating them. The CDR3 covers 14 residues. The V gene's germline CDR1 is DFQATT and CDR2 SNEGSKA (reference sequence). CDR3 in DNA: TGCAGTGCTAGCGACGGGGGAGGCTACAATGAGCAGTTCTTC. Residues: CSASDGGGYNEQFF.

The sample holds many counts of this clone. This rearrangement joins TRBV3-1 to TRBJ1-1; TRBD1 agrees at 7 bases. Per germline, CDR1 LGHDT and CDR2 YNNKEL (reference sequence). The CDR3 sequence is 16 residues long. Losses at the gene ends were 4 bases for V and 5 bases for J; bases not matched to a gene: 13. The CDR3 coding sequence is TGTGCCAGCAGCCCTGCGACAGGGCGCTTTGGAACTGAAGCTTTCTTT. Translation gives CASSPATGRFGTEAFF.

This clone appeared a few times. The V and J genes are TRBV6-5 and TRBJ2-5, with TRBD2 identical over 7 bases. V shed 2 bases, J shed 6 bases, and the junction held 18 bases outside the gene matches. The CDR3 sequence is 18 residues long. Germline assignment: CDR1 MNHEY and CDR2 SVGAGI. CDR3 DNA: TGTGCCAGCAGTTACGCCCCGCGGGCTAGCGGATTGGCGAAGACCCAGTACTTC. This sequence encodes CASSYAPRASGLAKTQYF.

This clone was seen many times. The chain uses TRBV7-3 and TRBJ1-1; the D gene is possibly TRBD1 (6 bases). The CDR3 contains 19 residues. In germline, CDR1 is SGHTA, CDR2 FQGTGA. Trimming stripped 5 bases from V and 1 base from J, with 26 bases between. The CDR3 nucleotides read TGTGCCAGCAGCGTACAACGAAGGCAGGGGACCACAGGGAACACTGAAGCTTTCTTT. Amino acid sequence: CASSVQRRQGTTGNTEAFF.

By sample share, this clone is medium-sized. The V call is TRBV7-2, the J call TRBJ2-1; 8 bases map to TRBD1. The V gene's germline CDR1 is SGHTA and CDR2 FQGNSA. Losses at the gene ends were 11 bases for V and 4 bases for J; bases not matched to a gene: 10. The CDR3 is made up of 14 amino acids. CDR3 DNA sequence: TGTGCCTCGGTTGAGGGACAGGAGTACAATGAGCAGTTCTTC. This sequence encodes CASVEGQEYNEQFF.

This clone was seen ten or more times. The chain carries TRBV20-1 and TRBJ1-2; 8 positions agree with TRBD1. V lost 5 bases to trimming and J lost 5 bases; unmatched junction nucleotides: 7. CDR1 is DFQATT and CDR2 is SNEGSKA in the germline V gene (reference sequence). The CDR3 spans 13 residues. CDR3 sequence (DNA): TGCAGTGCTCCGGGACAGGAGGGTTATGGCTACACCTTC. It yields the protein CSAPGQEGYGYTF.

To note about this clone: The junction departs from the called germline gene at one end, perhaps through a read error. The V call is TRBV7-3, the J call TRBJ2-5, with D hard to call. Germline CDR1 and CDR2: SGHTA and FQGTGA. This CDR3 contains 8 residues. CDR3 sequence reads: CASSTRAF. The CDR3 DNA sequence: TGTGCCAGCAGCACCCGCGCATTC.

The V and J genes are TRBV6-1 and TRBJ1-6, with TRBD1 matching over 9 bases. V lost 6 bases and J lost 7; bases outside the gene matches: 4. The CDR3 sequence is 14 residues long. Germline values: CDR1 MNHNS, CDR2 SASEGT. CDR3 DNA: TGTGCCAGCAGCGGGACAGGGTTCAATTCACCCCTCCACTTT. Its protein is CASSGTGFNSPLHF.